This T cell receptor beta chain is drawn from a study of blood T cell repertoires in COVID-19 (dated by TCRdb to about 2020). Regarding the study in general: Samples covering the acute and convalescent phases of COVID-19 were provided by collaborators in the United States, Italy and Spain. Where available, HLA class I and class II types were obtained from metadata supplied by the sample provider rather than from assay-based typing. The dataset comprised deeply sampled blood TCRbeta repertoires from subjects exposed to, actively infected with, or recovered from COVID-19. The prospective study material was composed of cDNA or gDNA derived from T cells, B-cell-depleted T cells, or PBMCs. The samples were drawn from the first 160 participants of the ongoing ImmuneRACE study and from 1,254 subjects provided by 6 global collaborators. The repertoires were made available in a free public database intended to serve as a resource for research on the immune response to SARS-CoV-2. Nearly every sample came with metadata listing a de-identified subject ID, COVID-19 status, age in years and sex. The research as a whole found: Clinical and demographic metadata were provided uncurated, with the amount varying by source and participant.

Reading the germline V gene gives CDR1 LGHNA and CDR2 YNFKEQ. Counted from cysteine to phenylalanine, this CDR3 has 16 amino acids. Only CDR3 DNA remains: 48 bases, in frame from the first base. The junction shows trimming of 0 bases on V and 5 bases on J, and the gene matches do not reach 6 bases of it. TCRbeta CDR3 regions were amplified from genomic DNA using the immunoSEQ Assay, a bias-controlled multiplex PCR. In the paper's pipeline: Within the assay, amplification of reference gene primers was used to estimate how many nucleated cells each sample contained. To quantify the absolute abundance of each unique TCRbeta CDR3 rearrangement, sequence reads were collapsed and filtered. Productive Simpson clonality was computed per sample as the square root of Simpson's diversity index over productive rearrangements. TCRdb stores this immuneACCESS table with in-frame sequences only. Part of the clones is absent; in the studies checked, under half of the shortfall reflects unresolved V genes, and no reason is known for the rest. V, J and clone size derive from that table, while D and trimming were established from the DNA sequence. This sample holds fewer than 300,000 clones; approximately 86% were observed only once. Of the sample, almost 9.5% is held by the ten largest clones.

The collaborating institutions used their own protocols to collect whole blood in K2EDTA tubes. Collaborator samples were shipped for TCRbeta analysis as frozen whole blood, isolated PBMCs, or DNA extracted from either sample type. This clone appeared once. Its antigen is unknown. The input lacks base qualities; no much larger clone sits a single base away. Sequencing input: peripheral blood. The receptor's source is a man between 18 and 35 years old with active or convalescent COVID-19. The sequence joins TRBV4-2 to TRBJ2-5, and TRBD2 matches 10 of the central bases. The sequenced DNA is TGTGCCAGCAGCCAAGAAACCGGACTAGCGGCGGAGACCCAGTACTTC. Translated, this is CASSQETGLAAETQYF.